The 30 T cell receptor beta chains in this list originate from one sample, sequenced in a study of a mutant IDH1 vaccine in newly diagnosed glioma. Indicated time point: week 5, during vaccination. All doses held 300 ug of mutant IDH1 20-mer peptide, with topical imiquimod. Their antigen targets remain unknown. TCRdb's table, derived via immunoSEQ multiplex PCR, lists solely in-frame clones and lacks some. The sample has 30,000 to 45,000 clones, about 84% seen once. This specimen was PBMCs, taken from a glioma patient whose treatment included an IDH1 peptide vaccine. These receptors all stem from a man aged 40-49 years with glioma.

In this sample, this clone turned up a few times. The sample has other DNA sequences that encode this CDR3 too. The rearrangement joins TRBV27 to TRBJ2-2; D unresolved. Trimming took 4 bases from V and 3 from J, leaving 12 bases between them. From germline, CDR1 is MNHEY and CDR2 SMNVEV (reference sequence). The CDR3 extends over 15 amino acids. The CDR3, as DNA: TGTGCCAGCAGTTCGGTGGACCGGTACACCGGGGAGCTGTTTTTT. Protein: CASSSVDRYTGELFF.

The chain uses TRBV23-1 and TRBJ2-1, with TRBD2 identical over 15 bases. TRBV23-1 is an open reading frame whose function is uncertain. This CDR3 spans 15 amino acids. Germline trimming cut 4 bases from V and 10 bases from J; bases unmatched to any gene: 5. DNA for the CDR3: TGCGCCAGCAGTCGGGGACTAGCGGGGGGAGGAGAGCAGTTCTTC. Translation gives CASSRGLAGGGEQFF.

J is TRBJ1-2 and V is TRBV30; 8 nucleotides match TRBD1. CDR1 and CDR2 from the germline V gene are GTSNPN and SVGIG (reference sequence). The J segment lost 5 bases and the V segment lost 2 bases, leaving 7 bases of the junction unmatched. This CDR3 region has 14 residues. The CDR3 nucleotides read TGTGCCTGGAGTTCAGGGGGCCTGCGGTATGGCTACACCTTC. As protein: CAWSSGGLRYGYTF.

This chain joins TRBV18 and TRBJ2-1, with TRBD1 matching over 9 bases. This CDR3 is built from 15 residues. V was clipped by 3 bases and J by 4 bases; unmatched bases: 4. Germline V gives CDR1 KGHSH, CDR2 LQKENI. The CDR3 sequence is CASSPGTGKYNEQFF. CDR3 nucleotides: TGTGCCAGCTCACCTGGGACAGGGAAATACAATGAGCAGTTCTTC. Together with reference TRBV18 and TRBJ2-1, the CDR3 gives the full variable domain: NAGVMQNPRHLVRRRGQEARLRCSPMKGHSHVYWYRQLPEEGLKFMVYLQKENIIDESGMPKERFSAEFPKEGPSILRIQQVVRGDSAAYFCASSPGTGKYNEQFFGPGTRLTVL.

The genes are TRBV6-4 and TRBJ2-7; D tentatively fits TRBD1 or TRBD2 (5 bases each). The germline CDR1 and CDR2 sequences are MRHNA and SNTAGT. Deletions cut 9 bases from V and 1 base from J, with 22 bases between. The CDR3 consists of 16 residues. For the CDR3, the DNA is TGTGCCAGACCGGGGCGGATTGCTAATTCTTCCTACGAGCAGTACTTC. Translation: CARPGRIANSSYEQYF.

The chain recombines TRBV6-5 with TRBJ1-3; the D is unclear. V lost 6 bases and J lost 2, with 11 bases in between. The V gene's germline CDR1 is MNHEY and CDR2 SVGAGI. The CDR3 length is 14 residues. As DNA, the CDR3 is TGTGCCAGCAGGTCCGAGGGAACTGGAAACACCATATATTTT. Protein: CASRSEGTGNTIYF.

The gene calls are TRBV2 and TRBJ2-7, with 8 nucleotides matching TRBD2. Trimming at V came to 4 bases and at J to 0 bases, leaving 2 bases not matched to a gene. Germline V lookup: CDR1 SNHLY, CDR2 FYNNEI. The CDR3 consists of 14 residues. The chain's CDR3 is CASSGTSFSYEQYF. For the CDR3, the DNA is TGTGCCAGCAGTGGGACTAGCTTCTCCTACGAGCAGTACTTC.

V is TRBV4-2 and J is TRBJ1-2; a weak D match, TRBD1 (5 bases). V was clipped by 0 bases and J by 7 bases, with 15 bases between them. Per germline, CDR1 LGHNA and CDR2 YNFKEQ. This CDR3 region has 15 residues. CDR3 DNA sequence: TGTGCCAGCAGCCAAGAGGGGGAGAAGAGGCTTGGCTACACCTTC. It is translated as CASSQEGEKRLGYTF.

This clone was counted once. The chain joins TRBV30 to TRBJ2-3; 8 nucleotides line up with TRBD2. The CDR3 spans 15 residues. Germline V gene lookup returns CDR1 GTSNPN and CDR2 SVGIG (reference sequence). V was clipped by 2 bases and J by 5 bases; unmatched bases: 9. CDR3 in amino acids: CAWSSGGLSIDTQYF. The CDR3, as DNA: TGTGCCTGGAGTAGCGGGGGTCTTTCCATAGATACGCAGTATTTT.

The chain couples TRBV5-1 to TRBJ2-3, with a possible D match to TRBD1 (6 bases). This CDR3 has 15 amino acids. V lost 3 bases to trimming and J lost 0 bases, with 11 bases between them. Germline loops: CDR1 SGHRS, CDR2 YFSETQ. CDR3 sequence: CASSSGTKSTDTQYF. For the CDR3, the DNA is TGCGCCAGCAGCTCCGGGACAAAGAGCACAGATACGCAGTATTTT.

The chain joins TRBV19 to TRBJ2-3, with a tentative D call TRBD2 (6 bases). CDR1 is LNHDA and CDR2 is SQIVND in the germline V gene (reference sequence). There are 14 residues in the CDR3. V lost 5 bases and J lost 3, with 12 bases in between. CDR3 in amino acids: CASSLRTITDTQYF. Here the CDR3 DNA reads TGTGCCAGTAGTCTCCGGACTATAACAGATACGCAGTATTTT. The full variable domain, completed using reference TRBV19 and TRBJ2-3, is DGGITQSPKYLFRKEGQNVTLSCEQNLNHDAMYWYRQDPGQGLRLIYYSQIVNDFQKGDIAEGYSVSREKKESFPLTVTSAQKNPTAFYLCASSLRTITDTQYFGPGTRLTVL.

This chain links TRBV7-9 with TRBJ1-1; D possibly corresponds to TRBD1 (5 bases). Trimming cost V 5 bases and J 5 bases, with 21 bases left between them. The germline V gene encodes CDR1 SEHNR and CDR2 FQNEAQ (reference sequence). The CDR3 is 16 residues long. The CDR3 loop is CASSPSHKGRGTEAFF. The CDR3 DNA sequence: TGTGCCAGCAGCCCATCTCACAAGGGGAGAGGGACTGAAGCTTTCTTT.

The chain is built from TRBV18 and TRBJ2-3; D not resolved. Germline-derived CDR1 and CDR2 are KGHSH and LQKENI. The CDR3 loop spans 13 amino acids. The V end lost 2 bases, the J end lost 2 bases, and 5 bases lay between the germline ends. CDR3 nucleotides: TGTGCCAGCTCACCAGGCCTCACAGATACGCAGTATTTT. Translating it yields CASSPGLTDTQYF.

V gene TRBV6-1 combines with J gene TRBJ1-2, with D hard to call. V dropped 5 bases and J dropped 7 bases, with 17 bases sitting between them. CDR1 and CDR2 (germline): MNHNS, SASEGT. This CDR3 region has 14 residues. CDR3 residues: CASSLNIDLRGYTF. In DNA, the CDR3 is TGTGCCAGCAGTCTAAACATAGATCTACGTGGCTACACCTTC.

The chain uses TRBV5-4 and TRBJ2-1; D is perhaps TRBD1 (5 bases). Deletions cut 0 bases from V and 8 bases from J, with 12 bases between. Germline V gives CDR1 SGHNT, CDR2 YYREEE (reference sequence). The CDR3 spans 14 residues. In DNA form, the CDR3 reads TGTGCCAGCAGCTTGGTTTCGAGCAGGGATGAGCAGTTCTTC. Translating it yields CASSLVSSRDEQFF.

This chain links TRBV2 with TRBJ2-5; D is ambiguous. This CDR3 has 14 residues. Germline V gene lookup returns CDR1 SNHLY and CDR2 FYNNEI. Trimming shortened V by 2 bases and J by 2 bases, and 9 bases separated the two germline ends. CDR3 bases: TGTGCCAGCAGTGAAACTGGGCCTCAAGAGACCCAGTACTTC. It specifies CASSETGPQETQYF.

The CDR3 sequence: CASRPQGGDTQYF. The CDR3 nucleotides read TGCGCCAGCAGACCTCAGGGGGGAGATACGCAGTATTTT. The gene calls are TRBV5-1 and TRBJ2-3, with a possible D match to TRBD1 (7 bases). V was shortened by 5 bases and J by 5 bases, with 12 bases between the two germline ends. Germline V gene data show CDR1 as SGHRS and CDR2 as YFSETQ. This CDR3 has 13 residues.

The chain is built from TRBV29-1 and TRBJ1-3; D is undetermined. Germline V gives CDR1 SQVTM, CDR2 ANQGSEA. CDR3 length: 12 residues. V was trimmed by 6 bases and J by 0 bases, leaving 6 bases between them. CDR3 region: CSVDISGNTIYF. Here the CDR3 DNA reads TGCAGCGTCGACATCTCTGGAAACACCATATATTTT.

This chain joins TRBV7-9 and TRBJ2-7; unclear D gene. V dropped 5 bases and J dropped 1 base, with 15 bases sitting between them. Germline loops: CDR1 SEHNR, CDR2 FQNEAQ (reference sequence). This CDR3 has 15 amino acids. CDR3 sequence reads: CASSPPPPGSYEQYF. CDR3 nucleotide sequence: TGTGCCAGCAGCCCACCCCCCCCCGGGTCCTACGAGCAGTACTTC.

The V call is TRBV5-1, the J call TRBJ2-3, with a tentative D call TRBD1 (5 bases). Trimming took off 1 base at V and 0 bases at J, with 9 bases between the two ends. CDR3 length: 15 amino acids. CDR1 and CDR2 from the germline V gene are SGHRS and YFSETQ. CDR3 in amino acids: CASSLFGASTDTQYF. Written as DNA, the CDR3 is TGCGCCAGCAGCTTGTTTGGGGCCAGCACAGATACGCAGTATTTT.

The chain carries TRBV9 and TRBJ2-1; 15 bases fit TRBD2. V lost 0 bases and J lost 9; bases outside the gene matches: 4. This CDR3 has 16 amino acids. Germline CDR1 SGDLS, CDR2 YYNGEE. CDR3 in DNA: TGTGCCAGCAGCGTAGAGGGACTAGCGGGGGGCGGTGAGCAGTTCTTC. Amino acid sequence: CASSVEGLAGGGEQFF. Full variable domain (missing parts from reference TRBV9 and TRBJ2-1): DSGVTQTPKHLITATGQRVTLRCSPRSGDLSVYWYQQSLDQGLQFLIQYYNGEERAKGNILERFSAQQFPDLHSELNLSSLELGDSALYFCASSVEGLAGGGEQFFGPGTRLTVL.

The chain links TRBV2 to TRBJ1-5, with D unresolved. Trimming took off 7 bases at V and 6 bases at J, with 13 bases between the two ends. Germline CDR1 is SNHLY and CDR2 is FYNNEI. The CDR3 contains 13 residues. CDR3 region: CASTLVWGQPQHF. The CDR3 coding sequence is TGTGCCAGCACCTTAGTGTGGGGTCAGCCCCAGCATTTT.

The chain has TRBV7-9 and TRBJ1-6; D perhaps matches TRBD1 (6 bases). Germline assignment: CDR1 SEHNR and CDR2 FQNEAQ (reference sequence). The CDR3 extends over 16 amino acids. V lost 4 bases and J 4 bases, leaving 14 bases between the germline ends. The CDR3 DNA follows: TGTGCCAGCAGCTACCGGGACACATGGTATAATTCACCCCTCCACTTT. Protein: CASSYRDTWYNSPLHF.

The gene calls are TRBV9 and TRBJ2-5; D is possibly TRBD2 (6 bases). V was clipped by 0 bases and J by 4 bases, with 7 bases between them. The CDR3 is made up of 13 amino acids. Germline V gene data show CDR1 as SGDLS and CDR2 as YYNGEE. The CDR3 DNA follows: TGTGCCAGCAGCGTAGGGGGAGGAGAGACCCAGTACTTC. Protein sequence: CASSVGGGETQYF.

The genes are TRBV4-1 and TRBJ2-5; TRBD2 matches 7 bases. The CDR3 length is 14 residues. Germline V gene lookup returns CDR1 MGHRA and CDR2 YSYEKL. V lost 8 bases, J lost 1 base, and 7 bases stayed unmatched. CDR3 DNA sequence: TGCGCCAGCTCGGTGGGGGGGACCCAAGAGACCCAGTACTTC. This translates into CASSVGGTQETQYF.

The chain joins TRBV15 to TRBJ1-4, with 7 bases matching TRBD1. Germline CDR1 reads LNHNV; CDR2 reads YYDKDF (reference sequence). The CDR3 contains 18 residues. The trim removed 1 base at V and 10 bases at J, leaving 18 bases unmatched. Written as DNA, the CDR3 is TGTGCCACCAGCAGAGCCGAGGGACAGTCCACGACCGAGGGAAAACTGTTTTTT. Translation: CATSRAEGQSTTEGKLFF.

This clone was detected only once. The chain is built from TRBV27 and TRBJ1-6; D is uncertain. Trimming took off 7 bases at V and 0 bases at J, with 4 bases between the two ends. The germline V gene has CDR1 MNHEY and CDR2 SMNVEV (reference sequence). The CDR3 totals 13 residues. The CDR3 is CASTSSYNSPLHF. In nucleotides, the CDR3 is TGTGCCAGCACGAGCTCCTATAATTCACCCCTCCACTTT.

This clone has a handful of counts. The rearrangement joins TRBV9 to TRBJ2-7; D ambiguous. The CDR3 length is 15 residues. Looked up from germline, CDR1 is SGDLS and CDR2 is YYNGEE. V was pared by 0 bases and J by 5 bases, with 15 bases between. CDR3 protein: CASSVGRSLWDEQYF. For the CDR3, the DNA is TGTGCCAGCAGCGTAGGCCGGAGCCTGTGGGACGAGCAGTACTTC. Combining the CDR3 with reference TRBV9 and TRBJ2-7 gives the whole variable domain DSGVTQTPKHLITATGQRVTLRCSPRSGDLSVYWYQQSLDQGLQFLIQYYNGEERAKGNILERFSAQQFPDLHSELNLSSLELGDSALYFCASSVGRSLWDEQYFGPGTRLTVT.

This rearrangement joins TRBV6-5 to TRBJ1-1, with 7 bases aligning to TRBD1. The CDR3 length is 14 residues. Germline V gene lookup returns CDR1 MNHEY and CDR2 SVGAGI. V shed 0 bases, J shed 4 bases, and the junction held 2 bases outside the gene matches. CDR3 amino acids: CASSYSRDSTEAFF. CDR3 nucleotides: TGTGCCAGCAGTTACTCGAGGGACAGCACTGAAGCTTTCTTT.

The chain links TRBV5-8 to TRBJ1-1; D perhaps matches TRBD1 (6 bases). The V gene's germline CDR1 is SGHTS and CDR2 YDEGEE. The CDR3 spans 13 residues. V shed 0 bases and J shed 5 bases, with 8 bases lying between them. The CDR3 bases are TGTGCCAGCAGCTTGGACAGGGATACTGAAGCTTTCTTT. Translated, it gives CASSLDRDTEAFF.